The 28 T cell receptor beta chains given below trace back to one sample, sequenced in a study of CD8 T cells in Susac syndrome. Random hexamers were used to reverse transcribe the RNA input (about 0.5 to 1 ug). TCRdb redid the calling of the immunoSEQ multiplex PCR reads with MiXCR, one entry per CDR3 protein. The sample includes about 250,000 distinct CDR3 sequences, just under 95% of them seen just once. Sequences were obtained from CD4+ T cells from PBMCs. These receptors originate from a human donor with multiple sclerosis.

V is TRBV6-1 and J is TRBJ1-5; 8 bases line up with TRBD1. This CDR3 spans 15 amino acids. J gave up 4 bases and V 0 bases, and 2 bases lay outside the gene matches. Germline CDR1 is MNHNS and CDR2 is SASEGT. CDR3 coding DNA: TGTGCCAGCAGTGAAGCTTGGACAGGGAATCAGCCCCAGCATTTT. Protein sequence: CASSEAWTGNQPQHF.

In this sample, this clonotype turned up a few times. The J gene is TRBJ1-3, the V gene TRBV7-9; possibly TRBD1 for D (6 bases). Trimming removed 5 bases from V and 2 bases from J, with 10 bases in between. Germline lookup yields CDR1 SEHNR and CDR2 FQNEAQ (reference sequence). This CDR3 is built from 14 residues. CDR3 sequence: CASSPRTAGNTIYF. DNA for the CDR3: TGTGCCAGCAGCCCCAGGACAGCTGGAAACACCATATATTTT.

The gene calls are TRBV12-3 or TRBV12-4 and TRBJ2-7; TRBD1 might be the D (5 bases). The V end lost 6 bases, the J end lost 6 bases, and 15 bases lay between the germline ends. This CDR3 region has 13 residues. CDR3 sequence: CASRTTVAPEQYF. CDR3 DNA: TGTGCCAGCAGAACGACAGTGGCCCCCGAGCAGTACTTC.

The chain has TRBV3-1 and TRBJ1-6; 9 nucleotides match TRBD1. The trim removed 5 bases at V and 6 bases at J, leaving 8 bases unmatched. The CDR3 is 16 residues long. Germline V lookup: CDR1 LGHDT, CDR2 YNNKEL (reference sequence). DNA for the CDR3: TGTGCCAGCAGCACCGGGACAGGGCTTCCTAATTCACCCCTCCACTTT. Translated, it gives CASSTGTGLPNSPLHF.

The chain links TRBV19 to TRBJ1-5; D is possibly TRBD1 (5 bases). V lost 7 bases and J lost 7, with 17 bases in between. Per germline, CDR1 LNHDA and CDR2 SQIVND (reference sequence). The CDR3 has 14 amino acids. The CDR3 is CASNHGAGNQPQHF. CDR3 DNA: TGTGCCAGTAACCATGGGGCAGGGAACCAGCCCCAGCATTTT.

The rearrangement uses TRBV24-1 and TRBJ2-2; 8 bases map to TRBD1. The CDR3 consists of 15 residues. After removal of 7 bases from V and 3 bases from J, the junction contained 6 bases not matched to a gene. CDR1 is KGHDR, CDR2 SFDVKD, per germline. This CDR3 reads CATRNPDRDTGELFF. The DNA for the CDR3 is TGTGCCACCAGAAACCCGGACAGGGACACCGGGGAGCTGTTTTTT.

This clonotype occurred a few times. This chain connects TRBV6-5 to TRBJ1-2; perhaps TRBD1 as D (6 bases). CDR3 length equals 13 residues. V lost 5 bases to trimming and J lost 5 bases, with 12 bases between them. Germline loops: CDR1 MNHEY, CDR2 SVGAGI. Here the CDR3 DNA reads TGTGCCAGCAGTCCCGGACAGCTATATGGCTACACCTTC. As protein: CASSPGQLYGYTF.

This clonotype occurred once. The rearrangement uses TRBV9 and TRBJ2-7; 10 bases match TRBD1. Germline V gene data show CDR1 as SGDLS and CDR2 as YYNGEE. V shed 4 bases and J 5 bases; nucleotides not matched to a gene: 15. The CDR3 length is 17 residues. The CDR3 sequence: CASSKGLPGQGFNEQYF. In nucleotides, the CDR3 is TGTGCCAGCAGCAAAGGACTTCCGGGACAGGGGTTCAACGAGCAGTACTTC.

The V and J genes are TRBV7-2 and TRBJ2-5, with 9 bases that match TRBD1. V was clipped by 5 bases and J by 4 bases; unmatched bases: 8. The V gene's germline CDR1 is SGHTA and CDR2 FQGNSA. The CDR3 is 15 residues long. CDR3 sequence reads: CASSHGQGKGETQYF. CDR3 coding DNA: TGTGCCAGCAGCCACGGACAGGGGAAAGGAGAGACCCAGTACTTC.

The genes are TRBV30 and TRBJ1-4; D not resolved. Germline CDR1 GTSNPN, CDR2 SVGIG (reference sequence). This CDR3 has 14 amino acids. Between the trimmed V and J ends, which lost 4 bases and 7 bases, there was a span of 16 bases. The CDR3, as DNA: TGTGCCTGGAACGGACCCGGTTTGGGTGAAAAACTGTTTTTT. Translation: CAWNGPGLGEKLFF.

The J gene is TRBJ1-5, the V gene TRBV20-1; D might be TRBD1 (5 bases). V was clipped by 5 bases and J by 3 bases, with 14 bases between them. Germline CDR1 reads DFQATT; CDR2 reads SNEGSKA (reference sequence). The CDR3 runs 14 residues. In DNA, the CDR3 is TGCAGTGCTTCGAACCGGGACGTCAATCAGCCCCAGCATTTT. Protein: CSASNRDVNQPQHF.

The chain recombines TRBV2 with TRBJ2-1; D remains ambiguous. The CDR3 length is 11 residues. V lost 0 bases and J lost 10, with 4 bases in between. Germline CDR1 is SNHLY and CDR2 is FYNNEI. CDR3 coding DNA: TGTGCCAGCAGTGAAGCGTGGGAGCAGTTCTTC. Translated, it gives CASSEAWEQFF.

CDR3 loop: CASSQETSGSDEQFF. DNA of the CDR3: TGTGCCAGCAGCCAAGAAACTAGCGGGAGTGATGAGCAGTTCTTC. The chain is built from TRBV3-1 and TRBJ2-1; TRBD2 matches at 11 bases. J lost 8 bases, V lost 0 bases, and 3 bases had no gene match. The CDR3 runs 15 residues. CDR1 and CDR2 (germline): LGHDT, YNNKEL (reference sequence).

The chain has TRBV10-3 and TRBJ2-3; TRBD2 agrees at 11 bases. Germline-derived CDR1 and CDR2 are ENHRY and SYGVKD. The CDR3 sequence is 17 residues long. The V and J ends lost 3 bases and 3 bases, in that order; junction bases with no gene match: 8. CDR3 loop: CAISERASGRQTDTQYF. The CDR3 coding sequence is TGTGCCATCAGTGAAAGGGCTAGCGGGAGGCAGACAGATACGCAGTATTTT.

This rearrangement joins TRBV12-3 or TRBV12-4 to TRBJ2-1; a weak D match, TRBD2 (5 bases). V was pared by 6 bases and J by 7 bases, with 10 bases between. The CDR3 is 12 residues long. The CDR3 region is CASSPEANEQFF. CDR3 coding DNA: TGTGCCAGCAGCCCGGAGGCGAATGAGCAGTTCTTC.

V gene TRBV29-1 combines with J gene TRBJ2-1, with 10 bases aligning to TRBD2. V was pared by 6 bases and J by 5 bases, with 10 bases of the junction left unmatched. The CDR3 loop spans 15 amino acids. Germline V gives CDR1 SQVTM, CDR2 ANQGSEA. The DNA for the CDR3 is TGCAGCGTCGTACCACTAGCGGGGCTAAACAATGAGCAGTTCTTC. Encoded protein: CSVVPLAGLNNEQFF.

The V gene is TRBV18, the J gene TRBJ1-6; unclear D gene. This CDR3 has 13 amino acids. The germline V gene encodes CDR1 KGHSH and CDR2 LQKENI. Trimming shortened V by 7 bases and J by 1 base, and 5 bases separated the two germline ends. CDR3 bases: TGTGCCAGCTTGCCATCCTATAATTCACCCCTCCACTTT. Translating gives CASLPSYNSPLHF.

CDR3 coding DNA: TGTGCCAGCAGCGCCGCGGCGGATACGCAGTATTTT. Its translation is CASSAAADTQYF. The rearrangement joins TRBV7-2 to TRBJ2-3; D call uncertain. The CDR3 spans 12 residues. Germline V gene data show CDR1 as SGHTA and CDR2 as FQGNSA. V gave up 5 bases and J gave up 6 bases, with 9 bases separating them.

The CDR3 loop reads CAWSMGAVNTEAFF. CDR3 coding DNA: TGTGCCTGGAGTATGGGGGCTGTGAACACTGAAGCTTTCTTT. This chain connects TRBV30 to TRBJ1-1; a weak D match, TRBD1 (6 bases). This CDR3 has 14 amino acids. Germline CDR1 reads GTSNPN; CDR2 reads SVGIG (reference sequence). The V end was cut by 2 bases, the J end by 0 bases, with 10 bases between.

This clonotype turned up a few times. The chain couples TRBV20-1 to TRBJ2-5; 14 positions agree with TRBD2. This CDR3 is built from 15 residues. The germline V gene has CDR1 DFQATT and CDR2 SNEGSKA (reference sequence). Germline trimming cut 5 bases from V and 4 bases from J; bases unmatched to any gene: 6. This CDR3 is CSASGLAGVGETQYF. In DNA form, the CDR3 reads TGCAGTGCTTCGGGACTAGCGGGGGTCGGAGAGACCCAGTACTTC.

In DNA form, the CDR3 reads TGTGCCTGGAGTGTACCTTGGGGGGGCAATCAGCCCCAGCATTTT. It translates to CAWSVPWGGNQPQHF. The chain employs TRBV30 and TRBJ1-5; weak D call: TRBD1 (5 bases). This CDR3 comprises 15 residues. Trimming left V 0 bases short and J 2 bases short, with 11 bases between. Germline CDR1 and CDR2: GTSNPN and SVGIG (reference sequence).

The rearrangement uses TRBV29-1 and TRBJ2-3, with D perhaps TRBD2 (6 bases). CDR1 is SQVTM and CDR2 is ANQGSEA in the germline V gene. V was cut by 7 bases and J by 4 bases, with 15 bases left in between. The length of the CDR3 is 13 residues. The DNA for the CDR3 is TGCAGCGGAGGGGCAGGGAGGCCAGATACGCAGTATTTT. It translates to CSGGAGRPDTQYF.

The chain links TRBV4-1 to TRBJ2-4; 8 nucleotides agree with TRBD2. The V segment lost 0 bases and the J segment 3 bases; nucleotides outside the gene matches: 7. Looked up from germline, CDR1 is MGHRA and CDR2 is YSYEKL. CDR3 length: 17 residues. Here the CDR3 reads CASSQESVAGYKNIQYF. The DNA of the CDR3 is TGCGCCAGCAGCCAAGAAAGCGTAGCGGGGTACAAAAACATTCAGTACTTC.

The genes are TRBV29-1 and TRBJ2-3, with D perhaps TRBD2 (5 bases). The CDR3 runs 12 residues. Trimming removed 1 base from V and 8 bases from J, with 10 bases in between. In germline, CDR1 is SQVTM, CDR2 ANQGSEA. Here the CDR3 DNA reads TGCAGCGTTGAAGTGGGGAGAGGTACGCAGTATTTT. This gives the protein CSVEVGRGTQYF.

This chain joins TRBV14 and TRBJ1-4, with D unclear. In germline, CDR1 is SGHDN, CDR2 FVKESK. V lost 3 bases to trimming and J lost 5 bases, with 13 bases between them. This CDR3 is 15 amino acids long. The CDR3 DNA reads TGTGCCAGCAGCCACCGGGCCGCAGGCAATGAAAAACTGTTTTTT. The encoded protein is CASSHRAAGNEKLFF.

The chain is built from TRBV2 and TRBJ2-2; either TRBD1 or TRBD2 may supply D (5 bases each). V was trimmed by 11 bases and J by 1 base, leaving 14 bases between them. In germline, CDR1 is SNHLY, CDR2 FYNNEI. CDR3 length: 14 amino acids. This CDR3 reads CASRTLENTGELFF. The CDR3 coding sequence is TGTGCCTCCCGGACACTAGAGAACACCGGGGAGCTGTTTTTT. Variable domain in full (rest from reference TRBV2 and TRBJ2-2): EPEVTQTPSHQVTQMGQEVILRCVPISNHLYFYWYRQILGQKVEFLVSFYNNEISEKSEIFDDQFSVERPDGSNFTLKIRSTKLEDSAMYFCASRTLENTGELFFGEGSRLTVL.

The CDR3 bases are TGTGCCAGTAGTTGGGCGGGTGGAAACACCATATATTTT. Residues: CASSWAGGNTIYF. The rearrangement links TRBV19 to TRBJ1-3, with D hard to call. Germline CDR1 reads LNHDA; CDR2 reads SQIVND (reference sequence). The CDR3 extends over 13 amino acids. V lost 5 bases to trimming and J lost 3 bases, with 8 bases between them.

This chain links TRBV13 with TRBJ1-3; 7 nucleotides agree with TRBD1. This CDR3 is built from 15 residues. With 5 bases clipped from V and 0 bases from J, the junction kept 4 bases outside the gene matches. Germline values: CDR1 PRHDT, CDR2 FYEKMQ (reference sequence). In DNA, the CDR3 is TGTGCCAGCAGCCCCGGGACAGACTCTGGAAACACCATATATTTT. Its protein is CASSPGTDSGNTIYF.